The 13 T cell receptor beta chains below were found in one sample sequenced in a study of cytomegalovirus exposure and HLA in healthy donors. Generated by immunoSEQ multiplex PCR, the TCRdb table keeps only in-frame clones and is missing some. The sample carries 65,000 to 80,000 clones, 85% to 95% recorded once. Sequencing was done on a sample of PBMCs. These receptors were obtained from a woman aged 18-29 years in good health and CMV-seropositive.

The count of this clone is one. The DNA for the CDR3 is TGTGCCAGCAGCTTTGGGGCCGGGGGTGAGCAGTTCTTC. Translation: CASSFGAGGEQFF. The chain combines TRBV7-7 with TRBJ2-1; a possible D gene is TRBD2 (6 bases). V lost 3 bases and J 9 bases, leaving 12 bases between the germline ends. This CDR3 region has 13 residues. CDR1 and CDR2 from the germline V gene are SSHAT and FNYEAQ (reference sequence).

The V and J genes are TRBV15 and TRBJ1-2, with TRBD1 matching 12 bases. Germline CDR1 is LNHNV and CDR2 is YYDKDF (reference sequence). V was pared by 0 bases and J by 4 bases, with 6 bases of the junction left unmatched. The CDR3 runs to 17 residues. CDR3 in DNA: TGTGCCACCAGCAGAGATCCGGGACAGGGGGCGAGCTATGGCTACACCTTC. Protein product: CATSRDPGQGASYGYTF.

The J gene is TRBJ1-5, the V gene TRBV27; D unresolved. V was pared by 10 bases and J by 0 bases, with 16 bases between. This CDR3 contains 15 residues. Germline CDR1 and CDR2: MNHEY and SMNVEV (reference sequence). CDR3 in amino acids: CATPQEVYSNQPQHF. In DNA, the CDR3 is TGTGCCACCCCCCAGGAGGTTTATAGCAATCAGCCCCAGCATTTT.

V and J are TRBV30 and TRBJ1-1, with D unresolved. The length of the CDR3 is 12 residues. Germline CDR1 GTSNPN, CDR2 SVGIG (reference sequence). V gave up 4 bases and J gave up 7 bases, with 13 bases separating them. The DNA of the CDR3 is TGTGCCTGGATCGCGGATGATTTTGAAGCTTTCTTT. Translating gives CAWIADDFEAFF.

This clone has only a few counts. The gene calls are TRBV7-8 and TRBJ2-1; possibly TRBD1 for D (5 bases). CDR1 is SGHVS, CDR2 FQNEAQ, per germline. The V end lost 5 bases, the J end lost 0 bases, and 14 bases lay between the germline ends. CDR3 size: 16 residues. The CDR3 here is CASSHDSRSSYNEQFF. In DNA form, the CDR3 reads TGTGCCAGCAGCCACGACAGCCGAAGCTCCTACAATGAGCAGTTCTTC.

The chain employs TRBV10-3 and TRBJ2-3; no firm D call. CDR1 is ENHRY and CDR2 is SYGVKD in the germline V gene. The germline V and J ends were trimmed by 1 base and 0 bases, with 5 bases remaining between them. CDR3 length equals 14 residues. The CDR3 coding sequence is TGTGCCATCAGTGAGTGGCAGAGCACAGATACGCAGTATTTT. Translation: CAISEWQSTDTQYF.

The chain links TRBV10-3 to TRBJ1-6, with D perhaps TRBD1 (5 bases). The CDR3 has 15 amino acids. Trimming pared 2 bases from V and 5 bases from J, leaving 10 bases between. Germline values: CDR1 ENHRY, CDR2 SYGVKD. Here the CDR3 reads CAISELRADNSPLHF. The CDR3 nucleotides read TGTGCCATCAGTGAGCTCAGGGCGGATAATTCACCCCTCCACTTT.

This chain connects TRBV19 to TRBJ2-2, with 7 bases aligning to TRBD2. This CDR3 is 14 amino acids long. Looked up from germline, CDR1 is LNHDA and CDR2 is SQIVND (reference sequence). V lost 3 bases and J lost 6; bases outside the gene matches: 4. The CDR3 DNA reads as TGTGCCAGTAGTATTTCTCGGGGGGCCGGGGAGCTGTTTTTT. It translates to CASSISRGAGELFF.

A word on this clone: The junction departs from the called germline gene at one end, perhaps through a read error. The CDR3 sequence is CASSLAGGGYEQYF. The CDR3 DNA reads TGTGCCAGCAGCCTAGCGGGTGGAGGGTACGAGCAGTACTTC. This chain joins TRBV7-9 and TRBJ2-7; 8 nucleotides line up with TRBD2. Per the germline V gene, CDR1 is SEHNR and CDR2 is FQNEAQ (reference sequence). This CDR3 is built from 14 residues.

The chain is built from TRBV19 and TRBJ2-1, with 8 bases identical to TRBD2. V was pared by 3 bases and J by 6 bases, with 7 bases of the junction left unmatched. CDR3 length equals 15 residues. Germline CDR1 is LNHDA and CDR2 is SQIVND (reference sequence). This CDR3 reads CASSIGTSPVNEQFF. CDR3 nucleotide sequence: TGTGCCAGTAGTATTGGGACTAGTCCTGTCAATGAGCAGTTCTTC.

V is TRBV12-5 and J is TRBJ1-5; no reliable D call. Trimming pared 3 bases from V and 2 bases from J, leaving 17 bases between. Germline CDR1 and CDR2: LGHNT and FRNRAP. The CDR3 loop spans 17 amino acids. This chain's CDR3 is CASGLLGVRWGNQPQHF. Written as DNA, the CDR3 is TGTGCTAGTGGTTTATTGGGAGTGCGGTGGGGCAATCAGCCCCAGCATTTT. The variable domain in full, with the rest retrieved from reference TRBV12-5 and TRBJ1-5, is DARVTQTPRHKVTEMGQEVTMRCQPILGHNTVFWYRQTMMQGLELLAYFRNRAPLDDSGMPKDRFSAEMPDATLATLKIQPSEPRDSAVYFCASGLLGVRWGNQPQHFGDGTRLSIL.

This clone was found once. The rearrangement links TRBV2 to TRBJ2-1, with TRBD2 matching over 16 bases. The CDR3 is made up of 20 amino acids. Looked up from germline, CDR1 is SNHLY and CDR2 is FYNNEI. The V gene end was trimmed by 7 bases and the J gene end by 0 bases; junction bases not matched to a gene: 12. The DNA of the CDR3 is TGTGCCAGCACTTCTCCAGGGACTAGCGGGAGGGCCGGCTCCTACAATGAGCAGTTCTTC. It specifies CASTSPGTSGRAGSYNEQFF.

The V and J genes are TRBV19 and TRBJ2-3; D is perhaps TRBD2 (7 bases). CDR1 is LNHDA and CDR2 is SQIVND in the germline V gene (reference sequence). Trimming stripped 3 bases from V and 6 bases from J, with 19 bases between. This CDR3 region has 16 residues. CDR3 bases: TGTGCCAGTAGTATTGGGGGCCCGGGGGGCCCCGATACGCAGTATTTT. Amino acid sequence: CASSIGGPGGPDTQYF.